The sample holds a few counts of the clone carrying this T cell receptor (beta chain). Its antigen remains unknown. TCR beta libraries were prepared from cDNA with unique molecular identifiers. It was from about 0.94 to 9.7 million T cells that some 500,000 cDNA molecules came. Using its own MiXCR run on the PCR reads, TCRdb lists one record per CDR3 protein. Altogether 750,000 to 950,000 distinct CDR3 sequences are present, around 53% being singletons, with the ten largest covering 4.6%. These data are taken from a study of post-analysis software for immune sequencing data. Whole-study findings and limits: By F measure, samples from a shared preparation batch strongly co-clustered. Elevated frequency relative to controls characterized several TRBV segments in patients, TRBV5-6, TRBV5-1 and TRBV20-1 among them.

V gave up 8 bases and J gave up 2 bases, with 10 bases separating them. CDR1 MNHEY and CDR2 SVGEGT come from the germline V gene. The CDR3 totals 12 residues. The rearrangement joins TRBV6-2 or TRBV6-3 to TRBJ2-7, with D maybe TRBD1 (6 bases). The source is a girl aged 5-17 years with multiple sclerosis. Sequenced material: blood. This CDR3 reads CASQTGPYEQYF. CDR3 coding DNA: TGTGCCAGCCAGACAGGTCCCTACGAGCAGTACTTC.